Listed below are T cell receptor beta chains from one sample, sequenced in a study of T cell responses to AZD1222 COVID-19 vaccine. Sequencing was performed with immunoSEQ multiplex PCR; in TCRdb, only in-frame clones are kept and a portion is missing. The table has about 120,000 clones, 75% to 90% seen once. The source was peripheral blood, collected 28 days after the second AZD1222 dose. These receptors were taken from an adult who received the AZD1222 COVID-19 vaccine. The CDR3 runs from the conserved cysteine through the conserved F or W. The D gene is left open where the match is weak. The size field is filled for only some rows; it gives once, few, many or a size class.

>TRBD2|TRBV25-1|TRBJ2-5|NA
CASSGTSGGHQETQYF
TGTGCCAGCAGTGGAACTAGCGGGGGGCACCAAGAGACCCAGTACTTC
>TRBD1|TRBV7-8|TRBJ1-5|few
CASSRRTGENQPQHF
TGTGCCAGCAGCCGACGGACAGGGGAGAATCAGCCCCAGCATTTT
>NA|TRBV5-1|TRBJ1-4|NA
CASSWGATNEKLFF
TGCGCCAGCAGCTGGGGGGCAACTAATGAAAAACTGTTTTTT
>NA|TRBV14|TRBJ1-2|once
CASRPGLHVGYTF
TGTGCCAGCCGACCCGGTCTCCACGTAGGCTACACCTTC
>TRBD1|TRBV4-1|TRBJ1-6|NA
CASSQRTGQGSPLHF
TGCGCCAGCAGCCAAAGGACAGGGCAAGGGTCACCCCTCCACTTT
>TRBD1|TRBV5-5|TRBJ1-6|NA
CASSTGTGVPLPLHF
TGTGCCAGCAGCACCGGGACAGGGGTCCCGTTACCCCTCCACTTT
>NA|TRBV28|TRBJ1-2|NA
CASSLLQGFYGYTF
TGTGCCAGCAGTTTACTGCAGGGGTTCTATGGCTACACCTTC
>NA|TRBV21-1|TRBJ2-7|NA
CASSARTLEQYF
TGTGCCAGCAGCGCCCGGACTTTAGAGCAGTACTTC
>TRBD1|TRBV12-3/TRBV12-4|TRBJ1-1|NA
CASSLRTGAAFF
TGTGCCAGCAGTCTAAGGACAGGGGCAGCTTTCTTT
>NA|TRBV27|TRBJ1-4|NA
CASSPYATNEKLFF
TGTGCCAGCAGCCCCTATGCAACTAATGAAAAACTGTTTTTT
>NA|TRBV6-1|TRBJ2-7|NA
CASRSVSYEQYF
TGTGCCAGCAGATCTGTCTCCTACGAGCAGTACTTC
>NA|TRBV19|TRBJ2-2|NA
CASSWGGDTGELFF
TGTGCCAGTAGTTGGGGGGGCGACACCGGGGAGCTGTTTTTT
>TRBD2|TRBV28|TRBJ2-5|NA
CASSAPGLAGETQYF
TGTGCCAGCAGTGCCCCGGGACTAGCGGGAGAGACCCAGTACTTC
>TRBD2|TRBV7-2|TRBJ2-1|NA
CASSLVLAGGYNEQFF
TGTGCCAGCAGCTTAGTGCTAGCGGGAGGATACAATGAGCAGTTCTTC
>TRBD1|TRBV10-3|TRBJ2-7|once
CAISESRQGALYEQYF
TGTGCCATCAGTGAGTCGAGGCAGGGGGCCCTTTACGAGCAGTACTTC
>NA|TRBV7-3|TRBJ1-1|NA
CASSSSLIPNTEAFF
TGTGCCAGCAGCTCCAGCCTGATTCCGAACACTGAAGCTTTCTTT
>NA|TRBV6-5|TRBJ2-5|NA
CARSGPPNGTQYF
TGTGCCAGGTCGGGTCCCCCGAATGGGACCCAGTACTTC
>NA|TRBV11-2|TRBJ1-2|NA
CASSRGYGYTF
TGTGCCAGCAGCCGGGGGTATGGCTACACCTTC
>NA|TRBV30|TRBJ2-3|once
CAWSVRRGAGGLDTQYF
TGTGCCTGGAGTGTAAGGCGGGGGGCAGGGGGATTAGATACGCAGTATTTT
>NA|TRBV7-9|TRBJ1-2|NA
CASSLQPGDFNYGYTF
TGTGCCAGCAGCTTACAGCCAGGGGATTTTAACTATGGCTACACCTTC